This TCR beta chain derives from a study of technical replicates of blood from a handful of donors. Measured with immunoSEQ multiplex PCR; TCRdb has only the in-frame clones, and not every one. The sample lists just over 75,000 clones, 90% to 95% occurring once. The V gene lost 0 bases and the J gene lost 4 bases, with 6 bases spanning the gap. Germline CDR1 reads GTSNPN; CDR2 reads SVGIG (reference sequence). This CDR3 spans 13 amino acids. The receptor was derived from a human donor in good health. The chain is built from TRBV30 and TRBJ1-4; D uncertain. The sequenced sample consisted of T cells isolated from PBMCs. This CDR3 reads CAWSVLINEKLFF. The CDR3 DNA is TGTGCCTGGAGTGTACTAATTAATGAAAAACTGTTTTTT.